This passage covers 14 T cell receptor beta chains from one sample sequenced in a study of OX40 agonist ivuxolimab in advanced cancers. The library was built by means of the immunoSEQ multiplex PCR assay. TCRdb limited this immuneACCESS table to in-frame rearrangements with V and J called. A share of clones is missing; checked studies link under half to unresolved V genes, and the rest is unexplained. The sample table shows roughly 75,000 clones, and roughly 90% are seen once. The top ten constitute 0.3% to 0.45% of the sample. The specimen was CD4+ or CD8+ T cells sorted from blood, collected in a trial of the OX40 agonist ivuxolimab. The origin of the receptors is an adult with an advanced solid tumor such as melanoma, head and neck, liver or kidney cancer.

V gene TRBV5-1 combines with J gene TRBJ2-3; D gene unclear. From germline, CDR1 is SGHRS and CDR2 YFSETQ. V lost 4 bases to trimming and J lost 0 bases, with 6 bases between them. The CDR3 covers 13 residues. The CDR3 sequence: CASSEASTDTQYF. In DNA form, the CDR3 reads TGCGCCAGCAGCGAAGCTAGCACAGATACGCAGTATTTT. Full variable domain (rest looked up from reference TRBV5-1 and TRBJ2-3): KAGVTQTPRYLIKTRGQQVTLSCSPISGHRSVSWYQQTPGQGLQFLFEYFSETQRNKGNFPGRFSGRQFSNSRSEMNVSTLELGDSALYLCASSEASTDTQYFGPGTRLTVL.

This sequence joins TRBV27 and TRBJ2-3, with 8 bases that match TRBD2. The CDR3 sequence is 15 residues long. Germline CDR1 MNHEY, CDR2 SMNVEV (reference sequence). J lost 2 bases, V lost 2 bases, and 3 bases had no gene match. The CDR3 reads CASSLAGGLTDTQYF. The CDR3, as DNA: TGTGCCAGCAGTTTAGCGGGGGGACTCACAGATACGCAGTATTTT.

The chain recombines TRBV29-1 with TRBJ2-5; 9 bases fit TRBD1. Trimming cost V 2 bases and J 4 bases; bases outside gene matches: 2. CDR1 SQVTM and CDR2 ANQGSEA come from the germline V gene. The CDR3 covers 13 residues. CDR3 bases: TGCAGCGTTGAAAAGACAGGGGGAGAGACCCAGTACTTC. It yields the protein CSVEKTGGETQYF.

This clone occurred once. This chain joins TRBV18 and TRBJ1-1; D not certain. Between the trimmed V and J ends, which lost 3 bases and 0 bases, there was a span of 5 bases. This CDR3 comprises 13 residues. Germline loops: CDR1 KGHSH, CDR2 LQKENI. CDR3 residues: CASSPNMNTEAFF. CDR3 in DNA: TGTGCCAGCTCACCCAATATGAACACTGAAGCTTTCTTT.

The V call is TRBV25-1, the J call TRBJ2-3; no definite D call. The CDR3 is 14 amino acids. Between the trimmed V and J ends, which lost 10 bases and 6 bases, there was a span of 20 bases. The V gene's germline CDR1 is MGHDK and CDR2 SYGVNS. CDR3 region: CATKGPGFTDTQYF. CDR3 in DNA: TGTGCCACCAAAGGTCCTGGGTTTACTGATACGCAGTATTTT. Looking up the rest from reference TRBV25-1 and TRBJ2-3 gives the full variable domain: EADIYQTPRYLVIGTGKKITLECSQTMGHDKMYWYQQDPGMELHLIHYSYGVNSTEKGDLSSESTVSRIRTEHFPLTLESARPSHTSQYLCATKGPGFTDTQYFGPGTRLTVL.

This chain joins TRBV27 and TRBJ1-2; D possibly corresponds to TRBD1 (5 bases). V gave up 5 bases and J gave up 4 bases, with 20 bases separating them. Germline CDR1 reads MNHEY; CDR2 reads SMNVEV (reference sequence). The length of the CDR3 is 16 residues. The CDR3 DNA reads TGTGCCAGCAGTCCATCCCCAGGGTACGGGGTCTATGGCTACACCTTC. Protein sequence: CASSPSPGYGVYGYTF.

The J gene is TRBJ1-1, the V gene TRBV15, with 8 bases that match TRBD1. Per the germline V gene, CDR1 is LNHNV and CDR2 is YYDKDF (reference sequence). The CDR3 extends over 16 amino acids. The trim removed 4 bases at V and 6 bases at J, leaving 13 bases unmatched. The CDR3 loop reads CATSKDRGEGIPEAFF. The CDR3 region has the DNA TGTGCCACCAGCAAAGACAGGGGCGAGGGGATCCCTGAAGCTTTCTTT.

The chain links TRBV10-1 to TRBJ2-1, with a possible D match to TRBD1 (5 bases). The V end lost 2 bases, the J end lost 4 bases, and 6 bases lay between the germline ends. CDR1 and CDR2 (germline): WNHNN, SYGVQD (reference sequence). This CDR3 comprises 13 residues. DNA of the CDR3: TGCGCCAGCAGTGAGGACAGTTACAATGAGCAGTTCTTC. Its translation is CASSEDSYNEQFF.

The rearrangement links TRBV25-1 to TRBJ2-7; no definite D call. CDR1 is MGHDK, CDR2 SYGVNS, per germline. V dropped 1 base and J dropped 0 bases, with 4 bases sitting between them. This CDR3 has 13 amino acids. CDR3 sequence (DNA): TGTGCCAGCAGTGAATCCAGCTCCTACGAGCAGTACTTC. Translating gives CASSESSSYEQYF.

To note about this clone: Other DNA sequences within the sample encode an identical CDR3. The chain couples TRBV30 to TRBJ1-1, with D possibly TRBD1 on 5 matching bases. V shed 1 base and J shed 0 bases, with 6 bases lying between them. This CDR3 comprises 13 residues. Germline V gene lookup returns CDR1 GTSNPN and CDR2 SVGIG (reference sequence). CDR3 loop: CAWSGQMNTEAFF. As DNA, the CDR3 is TGTGCCTGGAGTGGACAGATGAACACTGAAGCTTTCTTT.

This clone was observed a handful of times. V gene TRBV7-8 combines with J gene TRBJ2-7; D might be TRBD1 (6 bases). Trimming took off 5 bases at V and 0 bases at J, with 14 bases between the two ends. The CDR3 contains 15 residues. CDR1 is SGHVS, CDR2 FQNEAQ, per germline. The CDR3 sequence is CASSPRTVSSYEQYF. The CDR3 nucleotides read TGTGCCAGCAGCCCAAGGACAGTGAGCTCCTACGAGCAGTACTTC.

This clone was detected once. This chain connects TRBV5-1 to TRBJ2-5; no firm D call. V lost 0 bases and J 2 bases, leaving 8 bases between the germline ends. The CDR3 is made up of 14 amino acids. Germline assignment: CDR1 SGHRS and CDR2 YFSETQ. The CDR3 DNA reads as TGCGCCAGCAGCTTGGCGACAACTCAAGAGACCCAGTACTTC. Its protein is CASSLATTQETQYF.

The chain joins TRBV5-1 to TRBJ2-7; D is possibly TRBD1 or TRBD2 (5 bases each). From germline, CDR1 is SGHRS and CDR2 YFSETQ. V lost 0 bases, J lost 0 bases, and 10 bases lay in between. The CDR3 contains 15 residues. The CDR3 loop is CASSLVVGTSYEQYF. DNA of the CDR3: TGCGCCAGCAGCTTGGTCGTCGGGACCTCCTACGAGCAGTACTTC.

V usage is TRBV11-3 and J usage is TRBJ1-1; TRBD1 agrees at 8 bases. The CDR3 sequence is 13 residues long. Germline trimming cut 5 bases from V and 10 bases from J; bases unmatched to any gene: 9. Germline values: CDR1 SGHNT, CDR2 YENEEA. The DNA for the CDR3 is TGTGCCAGCAGCGCGGACAGGGTTGGGGCAGCTTTCTTT. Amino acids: CASSADRVGAAFF.